Here is one T cell receptor beta chain with its context. Its binding antigen is unknown. Base qualities were left out, and no much larger clone turns up one base away. Each collaborating institution followed its own protocols to collect whole blood in K2EDTA tubes. For TCRbeta analysis, collaborator samples were shipped as frozen whole blood, as isolated PBMCs, or as DNA extracted from either sample type. The data stem from a study of blood T cell repertoires in COVID-19 (dated by TCRdb to about 2020). As for the study more broadly: Samples covering the acute and convalescent phases of COVID-19 were provided by collaborators in the United States, Italy and Spain. The repertoires were released in a freely available public database intended as a resource for research on the immune response to SARS-CoV-2. The samples were drawn from two sources: the first 160 participants of the ongoing ImmuneRACE study, and 1,000 to 1,500 subjects contributed by 6 global collaborators. The material from the prospective study consisted of cDNA or gDNA derived from T cells, B-cell-depleted T cells, or PBMCs. Where HLA class I and class II types were available, the types were taken from metadata supplied by the sample provider, not from assay-based typing. Subjects who had been exposed to COVID-19, were actively infected with it, or had recovered from it provided the deeply sampled blood TCRbeta repertoires that made up the dataset. Sample metadata almost always included a de-identified subject ID, COVID-19 status, age in years and sex.

Overall results and qualifications from the work: The quantity of clinical and demographic metadata differed by source and by participant and was supplied without curation.

TCRbeta CDR3 regions were amplified from genomic DNA using the immunoSEQ Assay, a bias-controlled multiplex PCR. The authors processed their data as follows. Nucleated cell counts per sample were estimated from amplification of reference gene primers within the assay. To quantify the absolute abundance of each unique TCRbeta CDR3 rearrangement, sequence reads were collapsed and filtered. For each sample, productive Simpson clonality was calculated as the square root of Simpson's diversity index across productive rearrangements. TCRdb mirrors the immuneACCESS table, restricted to in-frame sequences. Some clones are absent from its copies; in checked studies, under half trace to an unresolved V gene, and the reason for the others is unknown. That table furnishes V, J and clone size, whereas the DNA furnished D and trimming. Within this sample are about 120,000 clones, with 85% to 90% of them counted one time only. Jointly, the top ten make up around 4.2% of the sample.

Material for sequencing was peripheral blood. This TCR came from a man aged 55-75 years with acute or convalescent COVID-19.

The DNA sequence follows: TGCGCCAGCAGCTTGGGGCAGTCCAACTACAATGAGCAGTTCTTC. The resulting protein is CASSLGQSNYNEQFF. Rearrangement joined TRBV5-1 to TRBJ2-1, with the D gene too uncertain to name. Looking up the germline V gene yields CDR1 SGHRS and CDR2 YFSETQ. Including the terminal cysteine and phenylalanine, the CDR3 comprises 15 residues. Solely the CDR3 DNA is kept, with 45 bases framed from the first base. Deletion took 0 bases off V and 3 bases off J, with a span of 10 bases between the germline ends.